A selection of T cell receptor beta chains follows, all from one sample in a study of cytomegalovirus exposure and HLA in healthy donors. Generated by immunoSEQ multiplex PCR, the TCRdb table keeps only in-frame clones and is missing some. The sample has around 99,000 clones; 77% are singletons. Material for sequencing was PBMCs. Source of these receptors: a male donor in good health and CMV-seronegative. The CDR3 runs from the conserved cysteine through the conserved F or W. The order of the fields is V gene, clone size, J gene, D gene, CDR3 DNA, CDR3 protein. D genes are given only for firm matches. Clone size is not always given. Where it is, it says once, few, many or a class for expanded clones.

V: TRBV28; size: .; J: TRBJ1-3; D: .; DNA: TGTGCCAGCAGCTCCAGTTACACCATATATTTT; CDR3: CASSSSYTIYF
V: TRBV28; size: .; J: TRBJ1-1; D: .; DNA: TGTGCCAGCAGTCCCCGCGGAGGGGCGAACACTGAAGCTTTCTTT; CDR3: CASSPRGGANTEAFF
V: TRBV5-1; size: .; J: TRBJ2-2; D: TRBD2; DNA: TGCGCCAGCAGTCTCTTAGCGGGAGGATCGAACACCGGGGAGCTGTTTTTT; CDR3: CASSLLAGGSNTGELFF
V: TRBV7-9; size: .; J: TRBJ1-5; D: .; DNA: TGTGCCAGCAGCCAGGGGCGAGGACGAGAAAATCAGCCCCAGCATTTT; CDR3: CASSQGRGRENQPQHF
V: TRBV6-4; size: .; J: TRBJ2-3; D: TRBD2; DNA: TGTGCCAGCGCCGAACTTGCGGGAGGGCCCCCAGATACGCAGTATTTT; CDR3: CASAELAGGPPDTQYF
V: TRBV29-1; size: .; J: TRBJ2-7; D: TRBD2; DNA: TGCAGCGTCACCTATAGCGGGAGTCTCTACGAGCAGTACTTC; CDR3: CSVTYSGSLYEQYF
V: TRBV6-1; size: .; J: TRBJ1-2; D: TRBD1; DNA: TGTGCCAGCAGTGCTGCAGGGGGCGCGAATGGCTACACCTTC; CDR3: CASSAAGGANGYTF
V: TRBV29-1; size: .; J: TRBJ1-5; D: TRBD1; DNA: TGCAGCGTGGGGGACAGTTATAATCAGCCCCAGCATTTT; CDR3: CSVGDSYNQPQHF
V: TRBV6-6; size: .; J: TRBJ2-7; D: .; DNA: TGTGCCAGCACCCCCCGCGTCGGTGCGGCCTACGAGCAGTACTTC; CDR3: CASTPRVGAAYEQYF
V: TRBV19; size: .; J: TRBJ1-2; D: .; DNA: TGTGCCAGCCGGAATAGGCGGTCTGGCTACACCTTC; CDR3: CASRNRRSGYTF
V: TRBV15; size: .; J: TRBJ1-2; D: TRBD1; DNA: TGTGCCACCAGCAGCGGACAGGGTTTCTATGGCTACACCTTC; CDR3: CATSSGQGFYGYTF
V: TRBV4-1; size: once; J: TRBJ2-1; D: TRBD2; DNA: TGCGCCAGCAGCTCCCGGGACAGATTTGCCCTAGCGGGAGGATACAATGAGCAGTTCTTC; CDR3: CASSSRDRFALAGGYNEQFF
V: TRBV18; size: .; J: TRBJ2-5; D: TRBD1; DNA: TGTGCCAGCTCACTGGGGATGACAGGGATGGAGACCCAGTACTTC; CDR3: CASSLGMTGMETQYF
V: TRBV27; size: .; J: TRBJ1-6; D: .; DNA: TGTGCCAGCAGTTTATTAACGGGAGAAAAGGGGTCACCCCTCCACTTT; CDR3: CASSLLTGEKGSPLHF
V: TRBV27; size: .; J: TRBJ2-1; D: .; DNA: TGTGCCAGCAGTTTATCGAGGGATAATGAGCAGTTCTTC; CDR3: CASSLSRDNEQFF
V: TRBV6-1; size: once; J: TRBJ2-1; D: TRBD1; DNA: TGTGCCAGCAGTGAGCGGGTCCAGGGGGCCAATCGCAATGAGCAGTTCTTC; CDR3: CASSERVQGANRNEQFF
V: TRBV25-1; size: .; J: TRBJ2-5; D: TRBD2; DNA: TGTGCCAGCAGTGAAACCCTTAAAGCGGGATTACGAGAGACCCAGTACTTC; CDR3: CASSETLKAGLRETQYF
V: TRBV5-4; size: .; J: TRBJ2-1; D: .; DNA: TGTGCCAGCAGTCCTAAAGACAGTTACAATGAGCAGTTCTTC; CDR3: CASSPKDSYNEQFF
V: TRBV5-1; size: .; J: TRBJ1-1; D: .; DNA: TGCGCCAGCAGCTTGGGGGGGGGAGACACTGAAGCTTTCTTT; CDR3: CASSLGGGDTEAFF
V: TRBV28; size: .; J: TRBJ1-5; D: .; DNA: TGTGCCAGCAGCGAGGTGTTTTTACACACCCGGGGGAACAATCAGCCCCAGCATTTT; CDR3: CASSEVFLHTRGNNQPQHF
V: TRBV2; size: .; J: TRBJ2-7; D: .; DNA: TGTGCCAGCAGTGGGGGGGTGGGAGTTCCCTACGAGCAGTACTTC; CDR3: CASSGGVGVPYEQYF
V: TRBV6-5; size: .; J: TRBJ2-1; D: TRBD1; DNA: TGTGCCAGCAGTTACTCGAGGGACAGGGGTCACAATGAGCAGTTCTTC; CDR3: CASSYSRDRGHNEQFF
V: TRBV7-9; size: .; J: TRBJ1-3; D: .; DNA: TGTGCCAGCAGCCCACGTACCAGGGACACCATATATTTT; CDR3: CASSPRTRDTIYF
V: TRBV7-9; size: .; J: TRBJ2-1; D: .; DNA: TGTGCCAGCAGCGCTCGGAGGGCCCCAGCTTTTAGGGAGCAGTTCTTC; CDR3: CASSARRAPAFREQFF
V: TRBV5-4; size: .; J: TRBJ2-1; D: TRBD2; DNA: TGTGCCAGCAGATCTACTAGCGGGAGTGTCTACAATGAGCAGTTCTTC; CDR3: CASRSTSGSVYNEQFF
V: TRBV27; size: .; J: TRBJ1-1; D: .; DNA: TGTGCCAGCAGTCCAAGACAGGTGAACACTGAAGCTTTCTTT; CDR3: CASSPRQVNTEAFF
V: TRBV27; size: once; J: TRBJ2-7; D: TRBD1; DNA: TGTGCCAGCAGTTCGGCAGGGGGCTCATACGAGCAGTACTTC; CDR3: CASSSAGGSYEQYF
V: TRBV5-1; size: .; J: TRBJ2-2; D: TRBD2; DNA: TGCGCCAGCAGCGCGTGGACTAGCGGGAGCAACACCGGGGAGCTGTTTTTT; CDR3: CASSAWTSGSNTGELFF
V: TRBV19; size: .; J: TRBJ2-3; D: .; DNA: TGTGCCAGTAGTATAGGGGCGGGCCTGTTGGGGGATACGCAGTATTTT; CDR3: CASSIGAGLLGDTQYF
V: TRBV13; size: .; J: TRBJ2-1; D: TRBD2; DNA: TGTGCCAGCAGCTTAGGGGGGGGACTAGCGGGAGATGCCTCCTACAATGAGCAGTTCTTC; CDR3: CASSLGGGLAGDASYNEQFF
V: TRBV7-9; size: .; J: TRBJ2-5; D: .; DNA: TGTGCCAGCGCGACCTATAGCGGAGGCCAAGAGACCCAGTACTTC; CDR3: CASATYSGGQETQYF
V: TRBV19; size: few; J: TRBJ2-4; D: TRBD1; DNA: TGTGCCAGTAGTATAGTTTTAGACAGGGGCAAAAACATTCAGTACTTC; CDR3: CASSIVLDRGKNIQYF
V: TRBV27; size: .; J: TRBJ1-2; D: TRBD1; DNA: TGTGCCAGCAGTCCCTCCGGGACAGGGGGCTATGGCTACACCTTC; CDR3: CASSPSGTGGYGYTF
V: TRBV27; size: .; J: TRBJ2-1; D: TRBD1; DNA: TGTGCCAGCAGTTTAAATACAGGGGCGCCTGGCAATGAGCAGTTCTTC; CDR3: CASSLNTGAPGNEQFF
V: TRBV6-5; size: .; J: TRBJ2-7; D: TRBD1; DNA: TGTGCCAGCAGGCGATTGGGACAGACTTCCTACGAGCAGTACTTC; CDR3: CASRRLGQTSYEQYF
V: TRBV27; size: .; J: TRBJ1-2; D: TRBD1; DNA: TGTGCCAGCAGGCGGACAGGGAGTTATGGCTACACCTTC; CDR3: CASRRTGSYGYTF
V: TRBV27; size: .; J: TRBJ2-7; D: TRBD2; DNA: TGTGCCAGCAGTCCACGACTAGCTGGTACCTACGAGCAGTACTTC; CDR3: CASSPRLAGTYEQYF
V: TRBV6-5; size: once; J: TRBJ2-5; D: .; DNA: TGTGCCAGCAGTATGGACATAACTAGCTGGGAGCAGTACTTC; CDR3: CASSMDITSWEQYF
V: TRBV28; size: .; J: TRBJ2-1; D: TRBD2; DNA: TGTGCCAGCAGTTCTCCACTAGCGGGGTTGGGGGCTGAGCAGTTCTTC; CDR3: CASSSPLAGLGAEQFF
V: TRBV13; size: .; J: TRBJ2-1; D: TRBD2; DNA: TGTGCCAGCAGCTCCCCCGGACTAGTTTCTGAGCAGTTCTTC; CDR3: CASSSPGLVSEQFF
V: TRBV27; size: .; J: TRBJ2-1; D: TRBD2; DNA: TGTGCCAGCAGTTCGGGACTAGCGGTTGAGCAGTTCTTC; CDR3: CASSSGLAVEQFF
V: TRBV4-1; size: .; J: TRBJ2-1; D: .; DNA: TGCGCCAGCAGCCTAGGGCAGGGTAATGAGCAGTTCTTC; CDR3: CASSLGQGNEQFF